This entry lists 13 T cell receptor beta chains sequenced from one sample in a study of cytomegalovirus exposure and HLA in healthy donors. PCR used 60 Vbeta primers and 13 Jbeta primers. Here immunoSEQ multiplex PCR was the method, and the copy in TCRdb shows in-frame clones only, minus some. The top ten clones hold roughly 0.45% of a sample with about 230,000 clones, about 77% of them seen once. The specimen sequenced was PBMCs. These receptors were obtained from a boy younger than 18 in good health and CMV-seronegative.

The V gene is TRBV10-3, the J gene TRBJ2-6, with a tentative D call TRBD2 (5 bases). V dropped 3 bases and J dropped 4 bases, with 10 bases sitting between them. Germline V gene lookup returns CDR1 ENHRY and CDR2 SYGVKD. This CDR3 contains 15 residues. This CDR3 reads CAISDSTGGANVLTF. The CDR3 DNA is TGTGCCATCAGTGACTCAACGGGAGGGGCCAACGTCCTGACTTTC.

A few counts support this clone. This sequence joins TRBV18 and TRBJ1-5; D possibly corresponds to TRBD1 (5 bases). V shed 3 bases and J shed 3 bases, with 12 bases lying between them. Looked up from germline, CDR1 is KGHSH and CDR2 is LQKENI. The CDR3 sequence is 15 residues long. The DNA for the CDR3 is TGTGCCAGCTCACCCAAACCCAGGGCCAATCAGCCCCAGCATTTT. Residues: CASSPKPRANQPQHF. The full variable domain, completed using reference TRBV18 and TRBJ1-5, is NAGVMQNPRHLVRRRGQEARLRCSPMKGHSHVYWYRQLPEEGLKFMVYLQKENIIDESGMPKERFSAEFPKEGPSILRIQQVVRGDSAAYFCASSPKPRANQPQHFGDGTRLSIL.

V and J are TRBV6-1 and TRBJ1-3; D is ambiguous. CDR1 MNHNS and CDR2 SASEGT come from the germline V gene. V shed 2 bases and J shed 0 bases, with 8 bases lying between them. The CDR3 runs 15 residues. The CDR3 region has the DNA TGTGCCAGCAGTGAATCCCTTAGCTCTGGAAACACCATATATTTT. It specifies CASSESLSSGNTIYF.

This clone appeared a few times. The chain joins TRBV7-9 to TRBJ2-7; maybe TRBD2 (5 bases). The germline gives CDR1 SEHNR, CDR2 FQNEAQ (reference sequence). Deletions cut 2 bases from V and 7 bases from J, with 18 bases between. This CDR3 has 15 residues. The CDR3 coding sequence is TGTGCCAGCAGCTTAAGTGTCCTGTCCCGGGGAGAGCAGTACTTC. Translation gives CASSLSVLSRGEQYF.

This chain links TRBV7-9 with TRBJ1-5, with D tentatively TRBD1 (6 bases). V lost 5 bases to trimming and J lost 5 bases, with 13 bases between them. CDR1 and CDR2 (germline): SEHNR, FQNEAQ (reference sequence). The CDR3 is 14 amino acids. This chain's CDR3 is CASSTRDTYQPQHF. The CDR3 DNA is TGTGCCAGCAGCACAAGGGACACCTATCAGCCCCAGCATTTT.

V is TRBV30 and J is TRBJ2-4; TRBD1 matches at 7 bases. Germline-derived CDR1 and CDR2 are GTSNPN and SVGIG (reference sequence). V was pared by 4 bases and J by 1 base, with 7 bases of the junction left unmatched. The CDR3 has 15 residues. The CDR3, as DNA: TGTGCCTGGAATAAGATCAGGGGGGCCAAAAACATTCAGTACTTC. It yields the protein CAWNKIRGAKNIQYF. Full variable domain (rest looked up from reference TRBV30 and TRBJ2-4): SQTIHQWPATLVQPVGSPLSLECTVEGTSNPNLYWYRQAAGRGLQLLFYSVGIGQISSEVPQNLSASRPQDRQFILSSKKLLLSDSGFYLCAWNKIRGAKNIQYFGAGTRLSVL.

This clone occurred once. The chain has TRBV2 and TRBJ1-4; D might be TRBD1 (6 bases). With 6 bases removed from V and 4 bases from J, the gap between germline ends came to 15 bases. This CDR3 region has 15 residues. Germline V gene sequence: CDR1 SNHLY, CDR2 FYNNEI. CDR3 coding DNA: TGTGCCAGCAGGCAGAGACAGGAATATAATGAAAAACTGTTTTTT. It specifies CASRQRQEYNEKLFF.

This chain uses TRBV2 with TRBJ2-5; possible D gene TRBD1, 6 bases. Trimming took 6 bases from V and 7 from J, leaving 21 bases between them. CDR1 and CDR2 from the germline V gene are SNHLY and FYNNEI. CDR3 length: 15 residues. CDR3 in amino acids: CASRGEQGFLGTQYF. The DNA for the CDR3 is TGTGCCAGCAGAGGGGAACAGGGCTTCTTAGGGACCCAGTACTTC. Combining the CDR3 with reference TRBV2 and TRBJ2-5 gives the whole variable domain EPEVTQTPSHQVTQMGQEVILRCVPISNHLYFYWYRQILGQKVEFLVSFYNNEISEKSEIFDDQFSVERPDGSNFTLKIRSTKLEDSAMYFCASRGEQGFLGTQYFGPGTRLLVL.

The gene calls are TRBV19 and TRBJ2-7, with 10 positions matching TRBD2. J gave up 5 bases and V 3 bases, and 13 bases lay outside the gene matches. The germline CDR1 and CDR2 sequences are LNHDA and SQIVND (reference sequence). This CDR3 has 17 amino acids. The CDR3 DNA reads as TGTGCCAGTAGTATTGGGGCCTTTAGCGGGAGGTCTCACGAGCAGTACTTC. This sequence encodes CASSIGAFSGRSHEQYF. Full variable domain (remainder filled in from reference TRBV19 and TRBJ2-7): DGGITQSPKYLFRKEGQNVTLSCEQNLNHDAMYWYRQDPGQGLRLIYYSQIVNDFQKGDIAEGYSVSREKKESFPLTVTSAQKNPTAFYLCASSIGAFSGRSHEQYFGPGTRLTVT.

The rearrangement links TRBV15 to TRBJ1-2, with 9 bases aligning to TRBD1. The CDR3 is 15 amino acids. Trimming at V came to 4 bases and at J to 7 bases, leaving 10 bases not matched to a gene. Germline V gives CDR1 LNHNV, CDR2 YYDKDF (reference sequence). The DNA of the CDR3 is TGTGCCACCAGCATAACCCTACAGGGGGCAAGTGGCTACACCTTC. Encoded protein: CATSITLQGASGYTF.

V is TRBV6-6 and J is TRBJ1-1, with 8 nucleotides matching TRBD1. Per the germline V gene, CDR1 is MNHNY and CDR2 is SVGAGI (reference sequence). The junction had 15 bases not matched to a gene; V was cut back by 8 bases and J by 10 bases. This CDR3 is 14 amino acids long. CDR3 coding DNA: TGTGCCAGCTATCCGGTTTCCAGGGGGCGGTTAGCTTTCTTT. Translated: CASYPVSRGRLAFF.

The chain joins TRBV10-1 to TRBJ2-7; no firm D call. Trimming left V 0 bases short and J 5 bases short, with 11 bases between. Germline CDR1 WNHNN, CDR2 SYGVQD (reference sequence). This CDR3 is built from 14 residues. This chain's CDR3 is CASSESQRVNEQYF. As DNA, the CDR3 is TGCGCCAGCAGTGAGTCTCAACGGGTCAACGAGCAGTACTTC.

V and J are TRBV7-9 and TRBJ1-2; TRBD1 might be the D (6 bases). The germline V gene has CDR1 SEHNR and CDR2 FQNEAQ (reference sequence). V lost 5 bases to trimming and J lost 2 bases, with 24 bases between them. This CDR3 region has 18 residues. CDR3 in DNA: TGTGCCAGCAGCCTCCGGCGGGCAGGGGCCAATGGGAACTATGGCTACACCTTC. Its protein product is CASSLRRAGANGNYGYTF.